What follows are 23 T cell receptor beta chains derived from one specimen sequenced in a study of blood T cells in healthy people across ages. Combining a sample-barcoded 5' primer with a J-beta primer mix, a second PCR ran for roughly 6 to 12 cycles. TCRdb reanalysed the 5' RACE reads using MiXCR and keeps one entry per CDR3 protein. The data hold about 1.1 million distinct CDR3 sequences, with 30% to 40% observed a single time. The specimen sequenced was blood. These TCRs come from a man aged 18 to 29 in good health.

Note on this clonotype: This may come from a read error, since a much larger clone is one base off. This chain joins TRBV5-5 and TRBJ2-7; D might be TRBD2 (7 bases). The germline gives CDR1 SGHKS, CDR2 YYEKEE (reference sequence). The CDR3 has 16 amino acids. CDR3 loop: CTSSLDIRGAPYEQYF. The CDR3 DNA follows: TGTACCAGCAGCTTGGATATTCGGGGGGCACCCTACGAGCAGTACTTC.

The chain uses TRBV5-1 and TRBJ1-2; D call uncertain. CDR3 size: 15 residues. In germline, CDR1 is SGHRS, CDR2 YFSETQ. Trimming took 4 bases from V and 2 from J, leaving 15 bases between them. This CDR3 reads CASSLTAPTNYGYTF. CDR3 in DNA: TGCGCCAGCAGCCTAACGGCCCCGACAAACTATGGCTACACCTTC.

This clonotype was recorded a few times. The chain joins TRBV11-2 to TRBJ2-5; the D call may be TRBD1 or TRBD2 (6 bases each). CDR3 length: 13 amino acids. CDR1 is SGHAT, CDR2 FQNNGV, per germline. Trimming cost V 8 bases and J 5 bases, with 15 bases left between them. The CDR3 loop reads CASLRGGTETQYF. The CDR3 bases are TGTGCCAGCCTCAGGGGAGGAACGGAGACCCAGTACTTC.

The J gene is TRBJ2-5, the V gene TRBV2; 10 bases are a match to TRBD1. In germline, CDR1 is SNHLY, CDR2 FYNNEI. The V gene end was trimmed by 6 bases and the J gene end by 2 bases; junction bases not matched to a gene: 6. The CDR3 is made up of 15 amino acids. Here the CDR3 DNA reads TGTGCCAGCAGCCACGGACAGGGGGGGCAAGAGACCCAGTACTTC. Residues: CASSHGQGGQETQYF.

This clonotype was found once. It may be a read error: a sequence one base away is much more abundant. The chain combines TRBV4-3 with TRBJ2-1; possibly TRBD2 for D (5 bases). Germline V CDR1 and CDR2: LGHNA, YSLEER. This CDR3 has 16 amino acids. The CDR3 sequence: CASSQYSESSYNEPFF. In nucleotides, the CDR3 is TGCGCCAGCAGCCAATATAGCGAGAGCTCCTACAATGAGCCGTTCTTC.

There are a few counts of this clonotype. The genes are TRBV27 and TRBJ1-2; maybe TRBD1 (6 bases). The CDR3 totals 15 residues. The ends were cut back, 2 bases at V and 5 bases at J, with 15 bases in the middle. CDR1 and CDR2 from the germline V gene are MNHEY and SMNVEV (reference sequence). The CDR3 spells CASSLRTANLYGYTF. The CDR3 nucleotides are TGTGCCAGCAGTTTAAGGACAGCAAACTTATATGGCTACACCTTC.

A single count supports this clonotype. The V call is TRBV12-3 or TRBV12-4, the J call TRBJ2-1, with D uncertain. The length of the CDR3 is 20 residues. V lost 6 bases and J 0 bases, leaving 27 bases between the germline ends. The CDR3 nucleotides are TGTGCCAGCAGCAACCTTATTCCCCCGCGACCTCGGAGCTCCTACAATGAGCAGTTCTTC. This encodes CASSNLIPPRPRSSYNEQFF.

The sample holds a few counts of this clonotype. The chain is built from TRBV12-3 or TRBV12-4 and TRBJ2-2; the match to TRBD2 covers 7 bases. J lost 10 bases, V lost 6 bases, and 11 bases had no gene match. This CDR3 has 14 residues. The CDR3 loop is CASRSSGVSEELFF. Here the CDR3 DNA reads TGTGCCAGCAGGTCTAGCGGCGTGTCCGAGGAGCTGTTTTTT.

The chain couples TRBV2 to TRBJ2-2, with D maybe TRBD2 (6 bases). V shed 8 bases and J shed 3 bases, with 13 bases lying between them. Per the germline V gene, CDR1 is SNHLY and CDR2 is FYNNEI. This CDR3 has 14 amino acids. The CDR3, as DNA: TGTGCCAGCTGGGGGGAAGATGACACCGGGGAGCTGTTTTTT. This encodes CASWGEDDTGELFF.

This chain joins TRBV28 and TRBJ1-4; TRBD1 agrees at 8 bases. CDR3 length equals 15 residues. Germline V gives CDR1 MDHEN, CDR2 SYDVKM. V lost 5 bases and J lost 8; bases outside the gene matches: 10. CDR3 loop: CASSPSTGAREKLFF. The CDR3 bases are TGTGCCAGCAGTCCATCGACAGGGGCTCGGGAAAAACTGTTTTTT.

The J gene is TRBJ1-1, the V gene TRBV7-3; D may be TRBD1 (5 bases). The germline gives CDR1 SGHTA, CDR2 FQGTGA. CDR3 length: 17 amino acids. Trimming pared 2 bases from V and 1 base from J, leaving 17 bases between. The CDR3 here is CASSLVRLGETNTEAFF. The CDR3 DNA sequence: TGTGCCAGCAGCTTAGTACGTTTGGGGGAAACGAACACTGAAGCTTTCTTT.

The V and J genes are TRBV12-3 or TRBV12-4 and TRBJ1-1; unclear D gene. V was shortened by 6 bases and J by 2 bases, with 10 bases between the two germline ends. This CDR3 contains 13 residues. The CDR3 sequence is CASRPFKNTEAFF. CDR3 nucleotide sequence: TGTGCCAGCAGACCCTTCAAAAACACTGAAGCTTTCTTT.

Notes on this clonotype: One junction end does not reproduce the germline sequence, and a read error may be involved. The genes are TRBV4-2 and TRBJ2-1; D call uncertain. Germline loops: CDR1 LGHNA, CDR2 YNFKEQ. CDR3 length equals 15 residues. The CDR3 sequence is CASSQEDHSLNEQYF. In nucleotides, the CDR3 is TGTGCCAGCAGCCAAGAAGACCATAGTTTGAATGAGCAGTATTTC.

This clonotype was detected only a few times. The CDR3 loop is CASTGGANSYNEQFF. CDR3 nucleotide sequence: TGTGCCAGCACCGGCGGGGCCAACTCCTACAATGAGCAGTTCTTC. The V call is TRBV4-2, the J call TRBJ2-1, with D perhaps TRBD2 (6 bases). Looked up from germline, CDR1 is LGHNA and CDR2 is YNFKEQ. This CDR3 contains 15 residues. Deletions cut 7 bases from V and 0 bases from J, with 13 bases between.

A few counts support this clonotype. The chain links TRBV2 to TRBJ2-7; D may be TRBD2 (6 bases). V shed 1 base and J shed 3 bases, with 10 bases lying between them. Germline CDR1 and CDR2: SNHLY and FYNNEI. This CDR3 is 14 amino acids long. The CDR3 sequence: CASSEGGSGYEQYF. Written as DNA, the CDR3 is TGTGCCAGCAGTGAAGGCGGTAGCGGCTACGAGCAGTACTTC.

The rearrangement uses TRBV11-1 and TRBJ2-1; D uncertain. Per the germline V gene, CDR1 is SGHAT and CDR2 is FQDESV (reference sequence). There are 16 residues in the CDR3. Trimming shortened V by 5 bases and J by 1 base, and 15 bases separated the two germline ends. The CDR3 nucleotides read TGTGCCAGCAGCCCGATGACCTCTGGGTCCTACAATGAGCAGTTCTTC. Its protein product is CASSPMTSGSYNEQFF.

The J gene is TRBJ2-5, the V gene TRBV3-1, with 10 bases aligning to TRBD2. This CDR3 is 17 amino acids long. The junction had 15 bases not matched to a gene; V was cut back by 0 bases and J by 11 bases. From germline, CDR1 is LGHDT and CDR2 YNNKEL (reference sequence). The CDR3 loop reads CASSQESSGGGYNEQYF. CDR3 bases: TGTGCCAGCAGCCAAGAATCCAGCGGGGGGGGATACAATGAGCAGTACTTC.

This clonotype was counted many times. The chain combines TRBV7-9 with TRBJ1-2; TRBD1 might be the D (5 bases). The germline V gene has CDR1 SEHNR and CDR2 FQNEAQ (reference sequence). CDR3 length equals 16 residues. Trimming took off 0 bases at V and 0 bases at J, with 11 bases between the two ends. CDR3 amino acids: CASSLAGQQSNYGYTF. The CDR3 DNA reads as TGTGCCAGCAGCTTAGCGGGGCAGCAATCTAACTATGGCTACACCTTC.

This clonotype has more than one count but fewer than ten. CDR3 in amino acids: CSANLPRTSGTDTQYF. The DNA of the CDR3 is TGCAGTGCTAATCTTCCCAGGACTAGCGGCACAGATACGCAGTATTTT. This sequence joins TRBV20-1 and TRBJ2-3; TRBD2 aligns across 9 bases. The V gene's germline CDR1 is DFQATT and CDR2 SNEGSKA (reference sequence). CDR3 length: 16 amino acids. J gave up 1 base and V 4 bases, and 9 bases lay outside the gene matches.

This rearrangement joins TRBV6-5 to TRBJ2-1; 11 bases are a match to TRBD2. With 6 bases clipped from V and 7 bases from J, the junction kept 11 bases outside the gene matches. Germline V gene lookup returns CDR1 MNHEY and CDR2 SVGAGI. The CDR3 sequence is 16 residues long. For the CDR3, the DNA is TGTGCCAGCAGCTCAGCCCTAGCGGGGGGCTTAAATGAGCAGTTCTTC. As protein: CASSSALAGGLNEQFF.

The table lists this clonotype with a few counts. V and J are TRBV6-6 and TRBJ1-4; D may be TRBD1 (5 bases). This CDR3 comprises 16 residues. V lost 0 bases and J lost 6, with 14 bases in between. CDR1 MNHNY and CDR2 SVGAGI come from the germline V gene (reference sequence). The CDR3 sequence is CASSYSNRQGDEKLFF. The CDR3 DNA sequence: TGTGCCAGCAGTTACTCGAACCGCCAGGGAGATGAAAAACTGTTTTTT.

This clonotype occurred a few times. The V gene is TRBV4-3, the J gene TRBJ1-4; possibly TRBD1 for D (5 bases). The CDR3 consists of 18 residues. V was clipped by 2 bases and J by 0 bases, with 16 bases between them. Germline V gene lookup returns CDR1 LGHNA and CDR2 YSLEER. The CDR3 DNA reads TGCGCCAGCAGCCAATCTGGCGGGGGTCTTGCAACTAATGAAAAACTGTTTTTT. It is translated as CASSQSGGGLATNEKLFF.

The rearrangement uses TRBV3-1 and TRBJ1-3; D remains unclear. V gave up 6 bases and J gave up 4 bases, with 16 bases separating them. The CDR3 loop spans 15 amino acids. Germline CDR1 is LGHDT and CDR2 is YNNKEL (reference sequence). The CDR3 bases are TGTGCCAGCAGTCCTGATCCCGCAAGGGGAAACACCATATATTTT. Encoded protein: CASSPDPARGNTIYF.